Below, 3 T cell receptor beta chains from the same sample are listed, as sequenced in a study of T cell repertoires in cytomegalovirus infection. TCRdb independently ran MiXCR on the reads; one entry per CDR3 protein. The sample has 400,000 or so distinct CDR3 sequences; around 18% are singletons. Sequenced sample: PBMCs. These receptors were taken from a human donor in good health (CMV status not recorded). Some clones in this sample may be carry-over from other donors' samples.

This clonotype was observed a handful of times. The CDR3 protein is CASSFSFPGATEAFF. The CDR3 bases are TGTGCCAGCAGTTTTAGTTTCCCGGGGGCGACTGAAGCTTTCTTT. The genes are TRBV12-3 or TRBV12-4 and TRBJ1-1; tentatively, D is TRBD1 (6 bases). The CDR3 covers 15 residues. V lost 3 bases to trimming and J lost 5 bases, with 16 bases between them.

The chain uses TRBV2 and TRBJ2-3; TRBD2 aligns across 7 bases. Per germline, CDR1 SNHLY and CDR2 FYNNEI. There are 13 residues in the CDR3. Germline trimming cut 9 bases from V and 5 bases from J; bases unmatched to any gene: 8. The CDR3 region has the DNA TGTGCCAGAGAACGGACTAGTGAAGATACGCAGTATTTT. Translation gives CARERTSEDTQYF.

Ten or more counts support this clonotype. The CDR3: CASSPRTSGRDNEQFF. DNA for the CDR3: TGTGCCAGCAGTCCCCGAACTAGCGGGAGGGACAATGAGCAGTTCTTC. The chain carries TRBV6-5 and TRBJ2-1, with 13 bases aligning to TRBD2. Germline-derived CDR1 and CDR2 are MNHEY and SVGAGI. The CDR3 is 16 amino acids. With V trimmed by 5 bases and J by 5 bases, 6 bases remained unmatched.